This TCR beta chain was sequenced during a study of T cell responses to AZD1222 COVID-19 vaccine. Broader study findings: Among AZD1222 vaccinees, only six or seven were seropositive at baseline. Females outnumbered males among donors, who were mostly white British; clonal diversity was possibly underestimated. Spike-specific TCR breadth and depth were elevated following two AZD1222 doses.

Second doses at about 4 or about 12 weeks were pooled. Trimming took 4 bases from V and 0 from J, leaving 10 bases between them. This CDR3 is built from 15 residues. Germline V gives CDR1 SGDLS, CDR2 YYNGEE. Measured with immunoSEQ multiplex PCR; TCRdb has only the in-frame clones, and not every one. The sample shows 150,000 to 200,000 clones, approximately 86% of them seen only once. A remark on this clone: No antigen is known for it.

The gene calls are TRBV9 and TRBJ1-4, with D unclear. Sequencing was performed on peripheral blood, taken 28 days after the second AZD1222 dose. The sequence derives from an adult who received the AZD1222 COVID-19 vaccine. The CDR3 DNA reads TGTGCCAGCAGCTTCGGGTATTCAACTAATGAAAAACTGTTTTTT. Protein: CASSFGYSTNEKLFF.